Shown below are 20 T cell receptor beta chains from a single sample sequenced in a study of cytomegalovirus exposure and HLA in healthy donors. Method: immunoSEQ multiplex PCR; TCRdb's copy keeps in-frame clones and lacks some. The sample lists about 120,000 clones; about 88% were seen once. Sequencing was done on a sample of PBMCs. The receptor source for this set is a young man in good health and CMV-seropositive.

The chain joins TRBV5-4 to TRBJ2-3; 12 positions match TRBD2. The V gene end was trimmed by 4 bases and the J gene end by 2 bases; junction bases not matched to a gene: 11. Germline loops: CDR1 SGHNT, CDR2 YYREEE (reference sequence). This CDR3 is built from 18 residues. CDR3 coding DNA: TGTGCCAGCAGCCCCGGGGGACTAGCGGGCATCGTCACAGATACGCAGTATTTT. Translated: CASSPGGLAGIVTDTQYF.

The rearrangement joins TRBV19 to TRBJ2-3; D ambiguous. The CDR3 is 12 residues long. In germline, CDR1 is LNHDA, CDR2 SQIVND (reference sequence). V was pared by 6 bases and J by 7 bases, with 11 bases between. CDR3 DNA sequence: TGTGCCAGTAGATCGGGTTCGAATACGCAGTATTTT. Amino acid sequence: CASRSGSNTQYF.

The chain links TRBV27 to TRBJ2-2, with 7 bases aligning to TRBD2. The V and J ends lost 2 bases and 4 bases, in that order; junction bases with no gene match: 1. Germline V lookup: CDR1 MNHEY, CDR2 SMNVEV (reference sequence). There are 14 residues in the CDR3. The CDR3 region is CASSLTGGTGELFF. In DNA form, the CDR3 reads TGTGCCAGCAGTTTAACGGGGGGCACCGGGGAGCTGTTTTTT.

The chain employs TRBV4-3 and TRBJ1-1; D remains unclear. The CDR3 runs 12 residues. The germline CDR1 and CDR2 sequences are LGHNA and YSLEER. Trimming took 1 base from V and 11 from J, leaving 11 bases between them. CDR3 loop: CASSQGSGRAFF. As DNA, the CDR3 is TGCGCCAGCAGCCAAGGATCGGGAAGGGCTTTCTTT.

CDR3 region: CASSQVATESYEQYF. The CDR3 DNA follows: TGCGCCAGCAGCCAAGTTGCGACAGAGAGCTACGAGCAGTACTTC. V and J are TRBV4-3 and TRBJ2-7; D might be TRBD1 (5 bases). CDR1 and CDR2 from the germline V gene are LGHNA and YSLEER. CDR3 length: 15 amino acids. Trimming left V 1 base short and J 3 bases short, with 13 bases between.

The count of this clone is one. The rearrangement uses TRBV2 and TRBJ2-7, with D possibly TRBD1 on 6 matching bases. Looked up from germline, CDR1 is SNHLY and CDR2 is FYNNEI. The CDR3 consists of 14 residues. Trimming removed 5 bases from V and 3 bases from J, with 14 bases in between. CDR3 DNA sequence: TGTGCCAGCAGTAAGTCAGGGGCGAGCTACGAGCAGTACTTC. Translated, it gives CASSKSGASYEQYF.

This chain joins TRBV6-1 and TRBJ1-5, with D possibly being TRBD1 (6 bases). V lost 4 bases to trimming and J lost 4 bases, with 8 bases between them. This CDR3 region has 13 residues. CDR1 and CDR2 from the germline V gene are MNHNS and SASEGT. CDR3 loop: CASSGQDNQPQHF. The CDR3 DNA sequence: TGTGCCAGCAGTGGACAGGATAATCAGCCCCAGCATTTT.

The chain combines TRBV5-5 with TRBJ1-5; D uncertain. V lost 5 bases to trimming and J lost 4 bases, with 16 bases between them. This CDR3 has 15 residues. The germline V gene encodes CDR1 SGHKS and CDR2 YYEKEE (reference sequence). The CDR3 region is CASSPEGGRNQPQHF. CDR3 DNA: TGTGCCAGCAGTCCGGAGGGCGGCAGGAATCAGCCCCAGCATTTT. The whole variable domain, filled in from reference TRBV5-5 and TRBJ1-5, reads DAGVTQSPTHLIKTRGQQVTLRCSPISGHKSVSWYQQVLGQGPQFIFQYYEKEERGRGNFPDRFSARQFPNYSSELNVNALLLGDSALYLCASSPEGGRNQPQHFGDGTRLSIL.

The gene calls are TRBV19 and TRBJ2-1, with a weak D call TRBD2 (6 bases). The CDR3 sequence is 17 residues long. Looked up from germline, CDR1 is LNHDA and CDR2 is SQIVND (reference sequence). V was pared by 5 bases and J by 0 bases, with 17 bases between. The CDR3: CASSPITGTYSYNEQFF. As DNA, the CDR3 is TGTGCCAGTAGTCCTATAACCGGGACTTACTCCTACAATGAGCAGTTCTTC. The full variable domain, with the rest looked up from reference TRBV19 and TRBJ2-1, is DGGITQSPKYLFRKEGQNVTLSCEQNLNHDAMYWYRQDPGQGLRLIYYSQIVNDFQKGDIAEGYSVSREKKESFPLTVTSAQKNPTAFYLCASSPITGTYSYNEQFFGPGTRLTVL.

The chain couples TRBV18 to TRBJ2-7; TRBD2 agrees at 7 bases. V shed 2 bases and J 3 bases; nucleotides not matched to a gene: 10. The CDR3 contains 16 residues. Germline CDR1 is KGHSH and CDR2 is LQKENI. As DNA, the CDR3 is TGTGCCAGCTCACCAGAAGGGAGGGTTGAGTTCTACGAGCAGTACTTC. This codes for CASSPEGRVEFYEQYF. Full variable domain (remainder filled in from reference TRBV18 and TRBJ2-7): NAGVMQNPRHLVRRRGQEARLRCSPMKGHSHVYWYRQLPEEGLKFMVYLQKENIIDESGMPKERFSAEFPKEGPSILRIQQVVRGDSAAYFCASSPEGRVEFYEQYFGPGTRLTVT.

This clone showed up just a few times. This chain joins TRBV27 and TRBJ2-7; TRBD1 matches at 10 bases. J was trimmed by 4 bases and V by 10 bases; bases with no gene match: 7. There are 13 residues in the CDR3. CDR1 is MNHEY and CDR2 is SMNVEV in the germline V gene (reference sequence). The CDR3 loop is CATKGQGKYEQYF. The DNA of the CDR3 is TGTGCCACCAAGGGACAGGGGAAATACGAGCAGTACTTC.

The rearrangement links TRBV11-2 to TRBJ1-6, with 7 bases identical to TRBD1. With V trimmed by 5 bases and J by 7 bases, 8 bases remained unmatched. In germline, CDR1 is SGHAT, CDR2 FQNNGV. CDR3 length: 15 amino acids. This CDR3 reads CASSASGTVNSPLHF. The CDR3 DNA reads TGTGCCAGCAGCGCGTCGGGGACAGTAAATTCACCCCTCCACTTT.

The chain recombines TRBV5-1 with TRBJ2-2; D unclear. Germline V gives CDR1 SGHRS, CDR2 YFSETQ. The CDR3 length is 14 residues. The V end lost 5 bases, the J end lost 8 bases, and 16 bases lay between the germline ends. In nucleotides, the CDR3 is TGCGCCAGCAGTAGTTCTCCTTCCCCTGGGGAGCTGTTTTTT. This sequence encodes CASSSSPSPGELFF.

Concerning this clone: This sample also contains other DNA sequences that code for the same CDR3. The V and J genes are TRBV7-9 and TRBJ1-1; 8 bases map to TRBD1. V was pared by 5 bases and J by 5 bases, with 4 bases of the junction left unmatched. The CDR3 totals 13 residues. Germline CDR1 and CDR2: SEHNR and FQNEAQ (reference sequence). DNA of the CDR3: TGTGCCAGCAGCCCACAGGGGGGGACTGAAGCTTTCTTT. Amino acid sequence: CASSPQGGTEAFF.

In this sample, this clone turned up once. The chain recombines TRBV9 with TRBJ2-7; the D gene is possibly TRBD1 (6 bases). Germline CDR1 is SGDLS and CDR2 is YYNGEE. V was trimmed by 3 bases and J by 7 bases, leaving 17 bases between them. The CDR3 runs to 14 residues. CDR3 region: CASSDRDPWGEQYF. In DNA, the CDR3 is TGTGCCAGCAGCGACAGGGACCCCTGGGGAGAGCAGTACTTC.

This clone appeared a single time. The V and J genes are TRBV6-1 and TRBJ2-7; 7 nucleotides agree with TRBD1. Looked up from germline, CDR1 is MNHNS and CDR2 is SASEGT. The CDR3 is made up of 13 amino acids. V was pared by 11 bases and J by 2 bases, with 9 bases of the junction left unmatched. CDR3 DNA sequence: TGTGCCCGCCGGGACAGTGAGACCTACGAGCAGTACTTC. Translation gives CARRDSETYEQYF.

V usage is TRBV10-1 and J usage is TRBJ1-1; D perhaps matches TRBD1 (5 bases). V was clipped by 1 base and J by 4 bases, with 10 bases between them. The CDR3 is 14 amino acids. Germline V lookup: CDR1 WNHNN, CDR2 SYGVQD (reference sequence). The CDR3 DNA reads TGCGCCAGCAGTGAGTTAACCGGGGGCACTGAAGCTTTCTTT. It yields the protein CASSELTGGTEAFF.

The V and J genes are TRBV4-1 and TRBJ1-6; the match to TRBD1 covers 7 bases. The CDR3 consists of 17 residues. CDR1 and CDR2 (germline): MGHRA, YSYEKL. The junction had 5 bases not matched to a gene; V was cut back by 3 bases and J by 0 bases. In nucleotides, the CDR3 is TGCGCCAGCAGCCATTCAGGGGGGAGCTCCTATAATTCACCCCTCCACTTT. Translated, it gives CASSHSGGSSYNSPLHF.

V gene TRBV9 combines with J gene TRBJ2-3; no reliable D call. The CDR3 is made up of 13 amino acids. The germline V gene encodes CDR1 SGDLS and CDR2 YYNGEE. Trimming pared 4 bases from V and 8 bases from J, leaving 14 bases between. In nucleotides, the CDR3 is TGTGCCAGCAGCCCGAGCGAGTCGGTTACGCAGTATTTT. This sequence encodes CASSPSESVTQYF.

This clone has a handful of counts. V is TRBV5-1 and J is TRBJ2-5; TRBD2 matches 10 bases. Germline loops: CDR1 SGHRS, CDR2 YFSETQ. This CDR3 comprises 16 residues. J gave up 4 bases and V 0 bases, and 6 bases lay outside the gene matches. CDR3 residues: CASSLGPLAGGETQYF. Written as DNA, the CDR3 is TGCGCCAGCAGCTTGGGCCCGTTAGCGGGGGGAGAGACCCAGTACTTC.